The present entry profiles one TCR beta chain with its context. Its antigen is unknown. The sample comes from a study of cytomegalovirus exposure and HLA in healthy donors. Study-level results: Reports showed the classifier diagnosing cytomegalovirus status with high specificity and sensitivity. The listing of 150 to 200 TCR beta chains classed them as cytomegalovirus-associated. Accurate HLA-A and HLA-B prediction from TCR beta sequences was reported for most subjects.

PCR used 60 Vbeta primers and 13 Jbeta primers. Source study methods: Some 11 million of the 80 million or so unique TCR beta chains counted in a later analysis were shared. Assay: immunoSEQ multiplex PCR; the TCRdb copy retains only in-frame clones and omits some. That table is the source of V, J and clone size, and D and trimming were worked out from the DNA. The data hold 120,000 or so clones, with about 85% observed a single time. J was trimmed by 2 bases and V by 1 base; bases with no gene match: 4. CDR3 size: 16 residues. Germline CDR1 and CDR2: SGHTA and FQGNSA. The TCR was taken from a man aged 50-60 years in good health and CMV-seronegative. This rearrangement joins TRBV7-2 to TRBJ2-5; TRBD2 matches at 10 bases. Specimen: PBMCs. CDR3 nucleotide sequence: TGTGCCAGCAGCTTAGGGCTAGCGGGGGCTCAAGAGACCCAGTACTTC. Residues: CASSLGLAGAQETQYF.